These 27 T cell receptor beta chains were sequenced from one sample in a study of cytomegalovirus exposure and HLA in healthy donors. The PCR used 60 Vbeta and 13 Jbeta primers. Assay: immunoSEQ multiplex PCR; the TCRdb copy retains only in-frame clones and omits some. The data hold about 150,000 clones, with 80% observed a single time. Sequencing was carried out using PBMCs. All receptors come from a young man in good health and CMV-seronegative.

This rearrangement joins TRBV27 to TRBJ2-5; TRBD2 aligns across 8 bases. The CDR3 extends over 15 amino acids. CDR1 is MNHEY and CDR2 is SMNVEV in the germline V gene (reference sequence). V was pared by 3 bases and J by 4 bases, with 7 bases of the junction left unmatched. The CDR3 is CASSFGILAGETQYF. For the CDR3, the DNA is TGTGCCAGCAGTTTTGGAATCCTAGCGGGAGAGACCCAGTACTTC.

The V and J genes are TRBV7-8 and TRBJ2-5; D is undetermined. The CDR3 extends over 12 amino acids. Trimming took off 1 base at V and 7 bases at J, with 7 bases between the two ends. Per germline, CDR1 SGHVS and CDR2 FQNEAQ. CDR3 nucleotide sequence: TGTGCCAGCAGCTTAGATGGCAGGACCCAGTACTTC. This codes for CASSLDGRTQYF.

This chain connects TRBV28 to TRBJ1-2; 8 positions agree with TRBD1. CDR3 length equals 14 residues. Trimming removed 8 bases from V and 0 bases from J; junction bases left unmatched: 5. Germline CDR1 MDHEN, CDR2 SYDVKM. The DNA of the CDR3 is TGTGCCAGCCTACAGGGGGGCGCTAACTATGGCTACACCTTC. Translating it yields CASLQGGANYGYTF.

The rearrangement links TRBV29-1 to TRBJ1-1; D is possibly TRBD1 (5 bases). The germline V gene has CDR1 SQVTM and CDR2 ANQGSEA. This CDR3 is 14 amino acids long. V lost 7 bases to trimming and J lost 0 bases, with 15 bases between them. Here the CDR3 DNA reads TGCAGCGCCGGCTTCGGGGGGGTGAACACTGAAGCTTTCTTT. It translates to CSAGFGGVNTEAFF.

The chain combines TRBV15 with TRBJ2-2; no reliable D call. In germline, CDR1 is LNHNV, CDR2 YYDKDF (reference sequence). V was pared by 4 bases and J by 8 bases, with 8 bases between. The CDR3 covers 12 residues. The CDR3 DNA reads as TGTGCCACCAGCATAGTAGAAGGGGAGCTGTTTTTT. Residues: CATSIVEGELFF.

The chain links TRBV29-1 to TRBJ2-2; a weak D match, TRBD2 (6 bases). The germline V gene encodes CDR1 SQVTM and CDR2 ANQGSEA. Deletions cut 7 bases from V and 3 bases from J, with 12 bases between. There are 13 residues in the CDR3. CDR3 sequence (DNA): TGCAGCGCACATCTAGCGTACACCGGGGAGCTGTTTTTT. This translates into CSAHLAYTGELFF.

The chain joins TRBV6-4 to TRBJ2-3; 13 nucleotides agree with TRBD2. The CDR3 sequence is 15 residues long. Per the germline V gene, CDR1 is MRHNA and CDR2 is SNTAGT. The V segment lost 6 bases and the J segment 4 bases; nucleotides outside the gene matches: 4. CDR3 in amino acids: CASSALAGGADTQYF. CDR3 nucleotide sequence: TGTGCCAGCAGCGCACTAGCGGGAGGGGCAGATACGCAGTATTTT.

The chain combines TRBV4-3 with TRBJ2-5; 11 bases are a match to TRBD2. V trimming: 0 bases; J trimming: 5 bases; junction bases outside the gene matches: 5. Per the germline V gene, CDR1 is LGHNA and CDR2 is YSLEER. This CDR3 contains 16 residues. The CDR3 loop reads CASSQEWIAGGETQYF. CDR3 nucleotide sequence: TGCGCCAGCAGCCAAGAATGGATAGCGGGGGGGGAGACCCAGTACTTC.

This rearrangement joins TRBV5-1 to TRBJ2-1; D perhaps matches TRBD2 (5 bases). V was pared by 4 bases and J by 4 bases, with 15 bases between. This CDR3 comprises 15 residues. The germline gives CDR1 SGHRS, CDR2 YFSETQ. CDR3 bases: TGCGCCAGCAGCACAATCCTAGGAGGTTACAATGAGCAGTTCTTC. This gives the protein CASSTILGGYNEQFF. The variable domain in full, with the rest retrieved from reference TRBV5-1 and TRBJ2-1, is KAGVTQTPRYLIKTRGQQVTLSCSPISGHRSVSWYQQTPGQGLQFLFEYFSETQRNKGNFPGRFSGRQFSNSRSEMNVSTLELGDSALYLCASSTILGGYNEQFFGPGTRLTVL.

This clone was seen once. The junction and the germline gene differ at one end; a read error may be behind it. The sample holds other DNA sequences that translate to the same CDR3. The chain has TRBV6-5 and TRBJ1-1; TRBD1 might be the D (6 bases). The V gene's germline CDR1 is MNHEY and CDR2 SVGAGI. This CDR3 is built from 13 residues. The CDR3 coding sequence is TGTGCTAGCAGTAAGCCAACGGACAGTAGAGCTTTCTTT. It is translated as CASSKPTDSRAFF.

The V call is TRBV15, the J call TRBJ1-4, with D unresolved. Germline CDR1 and CDR2: LNHNV and YYDKDF (reference sequence). This CDR3 is built from 14 residues. Trimming took 0 bases from V and 7 from J, leaving 9 bases between them. For the CDR3, the DNA is TGTGCCACCAGCAGAGATTCCGGGAGTGAAAAACTGTTTTTT. Translating gives CATSRDSGSEKLFF.

In its sample, this clone was seen a few times. This chain joins TRBV5-1 and TRBJ2-2, with a possible D match to TRBD1 (5 bases). The CDR3 has 14 amino acids. The V end lost 7 bases, the J end lost 5 bases, and 15 bases lay between the germline ends. Germline lookup yields CDR1 SGHRS and CDR2 YFSETQ. The DNA for the CDR3 is TGCGCCAGCTCCGAGGTAGGGGTAACCGGGGAGCTGTTTTTT. Its translation is CASSEVGVTGELFF. The full variable domain, in which reference TRBV5-1 and TRBJ2-2 provide the parts outside the CDR3, is KAGVTQTPRYLIKTRGQQVTLSCSPISGHRSVSWYQQTPGQGLQFLFEYFSETQRNKGNFPGRFSGRQFSNSRSEMNVSTLELGDSALYLCASSEVGVTGELFFGEGSRLTVL.

This rearrangement joins TRBV10-3 to TRBJ2-1; possibly TRBD1 for D (6 bases). This CDR3 is built from 13 residues. The germline V and J ends were trimmed by 7 bases and 5 bases, with 12 bases remaining between them. Germline CDR1 and CDR2: ENHRY and SYGVKD. The CDR3: CAITRDNDNEQFF. The CDR3 DNA reads TGTGCCATCACCCGGGACAACGACAATGAGCAGTTCTTC.

The rearrangement links TRBV9 to TRBJ2-7; tentative D call: TRBD2 (6 bases). Deletions cut 7 bases from V and 5 bases from J, with 19 bases between. The CDR3 extends over 14 amino acids. Germline V CDR1 and CDR2: SGDLS, YYNGEE. As DNA, the CDR3 is TGTGCCAGCGGCCGGGACTTCAACGTGAACGAGCAGTACTTC. It encodes CASGRDFNVNEQYF.

The chain joins TRBV14 to TRBJ2-7; 8 bases are shared with TRBD2. After removal of 4 bases from V and 9 bases from J, the junction contained 11 bases not matched to a gene. Germline loops: CDR1 SGHDN, CDR2 FVKESK. The CDR3 loop spans 14 amino acids. In DNA form, the CDR3 reads TGTGCCAGCAGCCCCTCGGGACTAGTCTCGGGGCAGTACTTC. Translation: CASSPSGLVSGQYF. The whole variable domain, remainder taken from reference TRBV14 and TRBJ2-7, is EAGVTQFPSHSVIEKGQTVTLRCDPISGHDNLYWYRRVMGKEIKFLLHFVKESKQDESGMPNNRFLAERTGGTYSTLKVQPAELEDSGVYFCASSPSGLVSGQYFGPGTRLTVT.

The table lists this clone with a count of one. This chain joins TRBV7-2 and TRBJ1-5; D ambiguous. CDR1 and CDR2 (germline): SGHTA, FQGNSA. CDR3 length equals 15 residues. The V end was cut by 5 bases, the J end by 3 bases, with 14 bases between. CDR3 protein: CASSAQAIVNQPQHF. The CDR3 nucleotides are TGTGCCAGCAGCGCGCAGGCTATAGTCAATCAGCCCCAGCATTTT.

This clone was observed a handful of times. The rearrangement joins TRBV4-3 to TRBJ2-1; 16 nucleotides align to TRBD2. J gave up 8 bases and V 0 bases, and 4 bases lay outside the gene matches. Germline V gives CDR1 LGHNA, CDR2 YSLEER. The CDR3 loop spans 17 amino acids. The CDR3 spells CASSQDGTSGRDYEQFF. CDR3 coding DNA: TGCGCCAGCAGCCAAGATGGGACTAGCGGGAGGGACTATGAGCAGTTCTTC.

This chain links TRBV30 with TRBJ2-1, with a tentative D call TRBD2 (6 bases). The CDR3 covers 14 residues. V shed 5 bases and J shed 5 bases, with 16 bases lying between them. CDR1 GTSNPN and CDR2 SVGIG come from the germline V gene (reference sequence). For the CDR3, the DNA is TGTGCCTGGGGGGGGAGCGGGCTTAACAATGAGCAGTTCTTC. Translation gives CAWGGSGLNNEQFF. Full variable domain (missing parts from reference TRBV30 and TRBJ2-1): SQTIHQWPATLVQPVGSPLSLECTVEGTSNPNLYWYRQAAGRGLQLLFYSVGIGQISSEVPQNLSASRPQDRQFILSSKKLLLSDSGFYLCAWGGSGLNNEQFFGPGTRLTVL.

The chain carries TRBV9 and TRBJ2-3; D gene unclear. This CDR3 spans 15 amino acids. The V end was cut by 1 base, the J end by 0 bases, with 9 bases between. The germline CDR1 and CDR2 sequences are SGDLS and YYNGEE. The CDR3 sequence is CASSVSPASTDTQYF. CDR3 nucleotides: TGTGCCAGCAGCGTAAGCCCAGCGAGCACAGATACGCAGTATTTT.

The chain couples TRBV7-2 to TRBJ2-3, with 10 nucleotides matching TRBD2. V lost 2 bases to trimming and J lost 3 bases; unmatched junction nucleotides: 2. The CDR3 is 15 residues long. From germline, CDR1 is SGHTA and CDR2 FQGNSA. The CDR3 sequence: CASSLQAGGTDTQYF. Written as DNA, the CDR3 is TGTGCCAGCAGCTTACAAGCGGGAGGGACAGATACGCAGTATTTT.

On this clone: This sample also contains other DNA sequences that code for the same CDR3. The gene calls are TRBV7-9 and TRBJ1-1, with D possibly being TRBD1 (6 bases). Trimming stripped 5 bases from V and 1 base from J, with 11 bases between. The CDR3 loop spans 14 amino acids. The germline gives CDR1 SEHNR, CDR2 FQNEAQ (reference sequence). CDR3: CASSLGGGNTEAFF. The DNA of the CDR3 is TGTGCCAGCAGCCTAGGGGGGGGGAACACTGAAGCTTTCTTT.

This clone was detected only a few times. The chain has TRBV2 and TRBJ2-5; tentatively, D is TRBD1 (6 bases). Germline CDR1 SNHLY, CDR2 FYNNEI. Trimming took 4 bases from V and 0 from J, leaving 9 bases between them. The CDR3 is 14 amino acids. The CDR3 nucleotides are TGTGCCAGCAGTGTAGGACAGTACCAAGAGACCCAGTACTTC. Protein: CASSVGQYQETQYF.

The J gene is TRBJ2-3, the V gene TRBV28; 9 bases are shared with TRBD2. The J segment lost 1 base and the V segment lost 5 bases, leaving 7 bases of the junction unmatched. Germline V lookup: CDR1 MDHEN, CDR2 SYDVKM. The length of the CDR3 is 16 residues. In DNA, the CDR3 is TGTGCCAGCAGTGCTTACGTAGCGGGAGGCACAGATACGCAGTATTTT. This codes for CASSAYVAGGTDTQYF.

V is TRBV7-2 and J is TRBJ2-5, with D perhaps TRBD1 (5 bases). The ends were cut back, 5 bases at V and 4 bases at J, with 17 bases in the middle. Germline CDR1 and CDR2: SGHTA and FQGNSA. The CDR3 length is 15 residues. This CDR3 reads CASSLVGTQGETQYF. As DNA, the CDR3 is TGTGCCAGCAGCCTAGTGGGCACCCAGGGAGAGACCCAGTACTTC.

The V gene is TRBV6-5, the J gene TRBJ1-4; 8 bases are shared with TRBD1. CDR3 length equals 14 residues. The V gene's germline CDR1 is MNHEY and CDR2 SVGAGI. V trimming: 4 bases; J trimming: 8 bases; junction bases outside the gene matches: 6. The CDR3 region is CASSSGGLGEKLFF. CDR3 bases: TGTGCCAGCAGTTCAGGGGGCCTCGGGGAAAAACTGTTTTTT.

This clone was seen repeatedly, ten times or more. The J gene is TRBJ2-7, the V gene TRBV6-5, with D possibly being TRBD1 (5 bases). V lost 5 bases to trimming and J lost 7 bases, with 15 bases between them. The CDR3 consists of 13 residues. Germline CDR1 MNHEY, CDR2 SVGAGI. CDR3 DNA sequence: TGTGCCAGCAGTGACTTAAGGGGCGGTGAGCAGTACTTC. As protein: CASSDLRGGEQYF.

This clone was detected only once. This sequence joins TRBV7-9 and TRBJ1-2; tentatively, D is TRBD1 (5 bases). The V gene lost 3 bases and the J gene lost 6 bases, with 17 bases spanning the gap. This CDR3 spans 15 amino acids. Per the germline V gene, CDR1 is SEHNR and CDR2 is FQNEAQ (reference sequence). The DNA for the CDR3 is TGTGCCAGCAGCTTTGGGTCGGAGGGGAGTAATGGCTACACCTTC. Translated: CASSFGSEGSNGYTF.